This TCR beta chain was sequenced during a study of beta chain features in type 1 diabetes. Study findings and constraints: Sequencing from cDNA could over-represent high-TCR-expressing cells. Lower insertion and higher deletion counts appeared at VDJ junctions in type 1 diabetes patients. A potential influence of HLA type upon TCRB rearrangement remained unresolved herein.

Trimming left V 7 bases short and J 3 bases short, with 11 bases between. The CDR3 runs to 12 residues. Germline CDR1 SGHRS, CDR2 YFSETQ. For this clone: Its matching antigen is unknown.

Isolated RNA was reverse transcribed in full, so expressed TCRB transcripts were sequenced. Generated by immunoSEQ multiplex PCR, the TCRdb table keeps only in-frame clones and is missing some. Of 450,000 to 600,000 clones in the sample, about 30% were seen once. J is TRBJ2-7 and V is TRBV5-1; D gene unclear. The TCR originated in a young man in good health. The specimen was naive CD4+ T cells from blood. CDR3 amino acids: CASSRDRYEQYF. CDR3 nucleotides: TGCGCCAGCTCACGCGACCGCTACGAGCAGTACTTC.